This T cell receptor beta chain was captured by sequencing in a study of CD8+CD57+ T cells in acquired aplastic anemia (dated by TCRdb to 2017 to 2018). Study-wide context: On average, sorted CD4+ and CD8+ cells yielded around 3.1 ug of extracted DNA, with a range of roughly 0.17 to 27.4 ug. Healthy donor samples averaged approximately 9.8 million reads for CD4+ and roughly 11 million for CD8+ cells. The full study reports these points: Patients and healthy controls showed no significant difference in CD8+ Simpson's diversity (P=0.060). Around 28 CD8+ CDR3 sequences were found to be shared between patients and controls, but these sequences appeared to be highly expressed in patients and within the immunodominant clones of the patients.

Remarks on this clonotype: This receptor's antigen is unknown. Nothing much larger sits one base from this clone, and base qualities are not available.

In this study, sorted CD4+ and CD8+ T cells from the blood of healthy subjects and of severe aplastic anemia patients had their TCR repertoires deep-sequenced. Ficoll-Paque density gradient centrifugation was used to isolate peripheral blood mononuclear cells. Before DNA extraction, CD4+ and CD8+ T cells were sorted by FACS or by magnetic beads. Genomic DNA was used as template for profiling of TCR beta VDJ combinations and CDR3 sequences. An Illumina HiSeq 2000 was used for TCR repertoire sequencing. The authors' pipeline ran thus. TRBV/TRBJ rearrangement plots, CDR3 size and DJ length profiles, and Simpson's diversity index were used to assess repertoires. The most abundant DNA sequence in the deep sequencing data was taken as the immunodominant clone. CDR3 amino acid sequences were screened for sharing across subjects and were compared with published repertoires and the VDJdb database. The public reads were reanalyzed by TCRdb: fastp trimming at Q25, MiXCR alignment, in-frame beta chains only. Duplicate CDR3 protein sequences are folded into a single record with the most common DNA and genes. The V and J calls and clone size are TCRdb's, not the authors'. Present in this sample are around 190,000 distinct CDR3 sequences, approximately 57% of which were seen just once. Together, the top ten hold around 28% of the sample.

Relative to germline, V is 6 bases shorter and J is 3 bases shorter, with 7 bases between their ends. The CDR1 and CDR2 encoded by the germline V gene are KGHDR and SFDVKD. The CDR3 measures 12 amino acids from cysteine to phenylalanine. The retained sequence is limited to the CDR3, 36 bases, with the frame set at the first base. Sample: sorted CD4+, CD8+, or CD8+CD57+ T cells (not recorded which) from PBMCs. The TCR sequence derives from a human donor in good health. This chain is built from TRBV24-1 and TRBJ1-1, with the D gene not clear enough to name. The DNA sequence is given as TGTGCCACCAGTACGGCCTACACTGAAGCTTTCTTT. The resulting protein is CATSTAYTEAFF.